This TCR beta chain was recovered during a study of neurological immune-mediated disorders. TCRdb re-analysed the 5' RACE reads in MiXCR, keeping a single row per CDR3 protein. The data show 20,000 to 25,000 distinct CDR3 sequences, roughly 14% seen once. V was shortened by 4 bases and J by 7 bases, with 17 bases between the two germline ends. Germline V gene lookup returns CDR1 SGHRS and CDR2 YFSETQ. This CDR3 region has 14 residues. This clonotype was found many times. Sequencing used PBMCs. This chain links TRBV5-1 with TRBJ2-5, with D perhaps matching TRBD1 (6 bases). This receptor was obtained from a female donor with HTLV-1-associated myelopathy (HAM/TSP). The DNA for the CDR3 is TGCGCCAGCAGCAGACAACAGGGCAAGGGGACCCAGTACTTC. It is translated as CASSRQQGKGTQYF.